The text below deals with one T cell receptor beta chain. No antigen is known for it. The data stem from a study of lymphopenia after photon versus proton radiotherapy. Measured with immunoSEQ multiplex PCR; TCRdb has only the in-frame clones, and not every one. The sample lists 150,000 to 200,000 clones; more than 85% were seen once. Points from the study as a whole: Larger post-nadir TCR diversity loss correlated inversely with survival in deceased patients. Photon-treated patients lost naive T cells and TCR diversity; proton-treated stayed stable. After the lymphocyte nadir, photon-treated repertoires showed oligoclonal expansion, especially of CD8+ Temra cells. Authors raise, but do not show, better survival with proton therapy.

The CDR3 spans 11 residues. V was cut by 6 bases and J by 9 bases, with 11 bases left in between. The V gene's germline CDR1 is MNHEY and CDR2 SVGAGI. The sequencing here drew on peripheral blood, taken from a patient treated with photon-based radiotherapy. This sequence was found in a man aged 45-65 years with gastric cancer. V and J are TRBV6-5 and TRBJ1-1; D may be TRBD1 (6 bases). The CDR3 is CASRLTGKAFF. CDR3 DNA sequence: TGTGCCAGCAGGCTAACAGGGAAAGCTTTCTTT.